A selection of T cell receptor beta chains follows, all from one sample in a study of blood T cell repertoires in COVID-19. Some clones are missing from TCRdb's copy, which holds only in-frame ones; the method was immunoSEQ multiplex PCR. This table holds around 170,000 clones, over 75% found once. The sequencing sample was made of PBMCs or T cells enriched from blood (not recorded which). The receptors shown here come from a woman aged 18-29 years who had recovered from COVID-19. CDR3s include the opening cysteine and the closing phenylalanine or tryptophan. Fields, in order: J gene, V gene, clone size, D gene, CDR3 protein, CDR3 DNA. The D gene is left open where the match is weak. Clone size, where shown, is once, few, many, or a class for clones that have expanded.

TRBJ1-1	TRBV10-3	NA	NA	CAISELYTEAFF	TGTGCCATCAGTGAGCTATACACTGAAGCTTTCTTT
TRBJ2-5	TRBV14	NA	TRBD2	CASSLGLGETQYF	TGTGCCAGCAGCCTCGGACTAGGGGAGACCCAGTACTTC
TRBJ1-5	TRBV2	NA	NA	CASSEQATNQPQHF	TGTGCCAGCAGTGAACAGGCTACCAATCAGCCCCAGCATTTT
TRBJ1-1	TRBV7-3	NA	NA	CASSLGAAENTEAFF	TGTGCCAGCAGCTTAGGGGCGGCGGAGAACACTGAAGCTTTCTTT
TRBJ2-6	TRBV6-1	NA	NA	CASSVQARGSGANVLTF	TGTGCCAGCAGTGTACAGGCGAGAGGTTCTGGGGCCAACGTCCTGACTTTC
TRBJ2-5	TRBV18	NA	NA	CASSPPSKETQYF	TGTGCCAGCTCACCACCATCTAAAGAGACCCAGTACTTC
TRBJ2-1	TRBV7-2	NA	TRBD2	CASSLWLAGDNEQFF	TGTGCCAGCAGCTTATGGCTAGCGGGAGACAATGAGCAGTTCTTC
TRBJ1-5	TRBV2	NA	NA	CASSEGRTGNQPQHF	TGTGCCAGCAGTGAAGGCCGGACGGGGAATCAGCCCCAGCATTTT
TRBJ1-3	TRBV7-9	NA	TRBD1	CASSTGGTEKTGNTIYF	TGTGCCAGCAGCACAGGGGGGACAGAAAAAACTGGAAACACCATATATTTT
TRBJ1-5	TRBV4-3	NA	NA	CASSQEAYSNQPQHF	TGCGCCAGCAGCCAAGAGGCATACAGCAATCAGCCCCAGCATTTT
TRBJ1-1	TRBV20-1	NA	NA	CSAPSNTEAFF	TGCAGTGCCCCTTCGAACACTGAAGCTTTCTTT
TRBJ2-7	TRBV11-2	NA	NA	CASSKDRLSYEQYF	TGTGCCAGCAGCAAAGACAGGTTATCCTACGAGCAGTACTTC
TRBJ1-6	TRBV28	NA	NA	CASSPREGLHNSPLHF	TGTGCCAGCAGTCCCCGGGAGGGCTTACATAATTCACCCCTCCACTTT
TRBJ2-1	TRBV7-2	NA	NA	CASSLSGIYNEQFF	TGTGCCAGCAGCTTATCAGGGATCTACAATGAGCAGTTCTTC
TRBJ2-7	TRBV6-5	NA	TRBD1	CASSPGTVFYEQYF	TGTGCCAGCAGTCCCGGGACAGTTTTCTACGAGCAGTACTTC
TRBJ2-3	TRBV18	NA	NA	CASSLERIDTQYF	TGTGCCAGCTCACTTGAGCGGATAGATACGCAGTATTTT
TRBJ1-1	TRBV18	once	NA	CASSPGGMNTEAFF	TGTGCCAGCTCACCGGGGGGTATGAACACTGAAGCTTTCTTT
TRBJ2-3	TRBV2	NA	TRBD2	CASSLLAGSTDTQYF	TGTGCCAGCAGTTTACTAGCGGGGAGTACAGATACGCAGTATTTT
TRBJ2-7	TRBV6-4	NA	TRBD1	CASSASGGESYEQYF	TGTGCCAGCAGTGCCTCAGGGGGAGAGAGCTACGAGCAGTACTTC
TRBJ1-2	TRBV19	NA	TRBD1	CAGKTGDNYGYTF	TGTGCCGGGAAGACAGGGGACAACTATGGCTACACCTTC
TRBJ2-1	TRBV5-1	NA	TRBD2	CASSIAGAVGEQFF	TGCGCCAGCAGTATAGCGGGTGCAGTCGGTGAGCAGTTCTTC
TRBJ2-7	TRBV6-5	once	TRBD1	CASSSEPTGGEQYF	TGTGCCAGCAGTTCCGAACCGACAGGGGGCGAGCAGTACTTC
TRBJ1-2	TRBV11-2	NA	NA	CASSETGGANGYTF	TGTGCCAGCAGTGAAACGGGGGGCGCGAATGGCTACACCTTC
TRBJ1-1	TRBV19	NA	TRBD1	CASSIGDRGLTEAFF	TGTGCCAGTAGTATAGGGGACAGGGGGCTCACTGAAGCTTTCTTT
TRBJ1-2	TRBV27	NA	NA	CASSSGVGYTF	TGTGCCAGCAGTTCGGGGGTGGGCTACACCTTC
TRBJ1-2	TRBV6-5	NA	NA	CASSYQETTYGYTF	TGTGCCAGCAGTTACCAAGAGACAACCTATGGCTACACCTTC
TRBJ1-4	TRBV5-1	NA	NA	CASSLDSMAPDEKLFF	TGCGCCAGCAGCTTGGACAGTATGGCGCCGGATGAAAAACTGTTTTTT
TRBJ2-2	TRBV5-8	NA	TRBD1	CASRQGRNPGELFF	TGTGCCAGCAGACAGGGGCGGAATCCCGGGGAGCTGTTTTTT
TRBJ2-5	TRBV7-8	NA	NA	CASSFGTGETQYF	TGTGCCAGCAGCTTCGGAACGGGGGAGACCCAGTACTTC
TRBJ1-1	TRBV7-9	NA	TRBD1	CASSLRAQGAGTEAFF	TGTGCCAGCAGCTTAAGGGCTCAGGGGGCCGGCACTGAAGCTTTCTTT
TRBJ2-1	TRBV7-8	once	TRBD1	CASSLAGDSNEQFF	TGTGCCAGCAGCTTAGCGGGGGACAGCAATGAGCAGTTCTTC
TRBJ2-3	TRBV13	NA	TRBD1	CASSLGDRGSTDTQYF	TGTGCCAGCAGCTTAGGTGACAGGGGAAGCACAGATACGCAGTATTTT
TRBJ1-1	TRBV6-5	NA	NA	CASKITGGTEAFF	TGTGCCAGCAAGATTACCGGCGGCACTGAAGCTTTCTTT
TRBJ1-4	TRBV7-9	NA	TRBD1	CASSQPGTGSEKLFF	TGTGCCAGCAGCCAACCCGGGACAGGGTCTGAAAAACTGTTTTTT
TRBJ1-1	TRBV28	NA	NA	CASSTQAGIEAFF	TGTGCCAGCAGTACCCAAGCAGGAATTGAAGCTTTCTTT
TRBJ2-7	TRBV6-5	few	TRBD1	CASSTDREYEQYF	TGTGCCAGCAGTACCGACAGGGAATACGAGCAGTACTTC
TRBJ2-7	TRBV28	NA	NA	CASSKAGAYEQYF	TGTGCCAGCAGTAAGGCGGGGGCTTACGAGCAGTACTTC
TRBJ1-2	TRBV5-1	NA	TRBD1	CASSSLQGGDGYTF	TGCGCCAGCAGCTCCCTACAGGGGGGTGATGGCTACACCTTC
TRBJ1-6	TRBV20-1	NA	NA	CSASLEDSPLHF	TGCAGTGCTAGTCTGGAGGATTCACCCCTCCACTTT
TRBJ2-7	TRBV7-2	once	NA	CASSLVDSYEQYF	TGTGCCAGCAGCTTAGTGGACAGTTACGAGCAGTACTTC
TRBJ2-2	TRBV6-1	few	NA	CASSEVGTVTGELFF	TGTGCCAGCAGTGAAGTAGGGACTGTCACCGGGGAGCTGTTTTTT
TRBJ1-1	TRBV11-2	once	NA	CASSPHGVQLNTEAFF	TGTGCCAGCAGCCCCCACGGGGTTCAGCTGAACACTGAAGCTTTCTTT
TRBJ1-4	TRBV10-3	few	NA	CAISESGNEKLFF	TGTGCCATCAGTGAAAGCGGTAATGAAAAACTGTTTTTT
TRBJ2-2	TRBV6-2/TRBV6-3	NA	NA	CASSRDSPNTGELFF	TGTGCCAGCAGTCGAGACAGTCCGAACACCGGGGAGCTGTTTTTT
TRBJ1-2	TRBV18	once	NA	CASSPSGEGGYTF	TGTGCCAGCTCACCGTCCGGCGAGGGTGGCTACACCTTC
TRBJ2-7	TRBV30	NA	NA	CAWSGTSLYEQYF	TGTGCCTGGAGTGGGACTTCACTCTACGAGCAGTACTTC
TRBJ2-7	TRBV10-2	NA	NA	CASSVSSFSYEQYF	TGCGCCAGCAGTGTGTCTAGCTTTTCCTACGAGCAGTACTTC
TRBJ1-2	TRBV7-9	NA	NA	CASSSRQENYGYTF	TGTGCCAGCAGCTCAAGACAGGAGAACTATGGCTACACCTTC